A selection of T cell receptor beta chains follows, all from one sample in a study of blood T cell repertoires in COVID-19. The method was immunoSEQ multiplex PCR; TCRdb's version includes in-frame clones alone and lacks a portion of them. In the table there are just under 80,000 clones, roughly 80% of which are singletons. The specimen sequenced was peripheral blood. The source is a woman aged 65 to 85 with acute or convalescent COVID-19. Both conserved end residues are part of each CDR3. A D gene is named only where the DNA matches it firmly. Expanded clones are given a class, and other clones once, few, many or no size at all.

TGTGCCAGCACTCTGGGGCAAGGGCGCAATCAGCCCCAGCATTTT,CASTLGQGRNQPQHF,TRBJ1-5,NA,TRBV6-5,NA
TGCGCCAGCAGCTTAGGACAGGCCAATTCACCCCTCCACTTT,CASSLGQANSPLHF,TRBJ1-6,NA,TRBV5-1,TRBD1
TGTGCCAGCTCATCAGGAAGCTACGAGCAGTACTTC,CASSSGSYEQYF,TRBJ2-7,NA,TRBV18,NA
TGCAGCGTTTTCGACGGGAACGAGCAGTACTTC,CSVFDGNEQYF,TRBJ2-7,NA,TRBV29-1,NA
TGTGCCAGCAGTGCCCCCAGTGGACTCCCCAACAATGAGCAGTTCTTC,CASSAPSGLPNNEQFF,TRBJ2-1,NA,TRBV2,NA
TGTGCCAGCAGCCAAATTCTCGCAGGGGATAGCAATCAGCCCCAGCATTTT,CASSQILAGDSNQPQHF,TRBJ1-5,NA,TRBV4-2,NA
TGTGCCAGCAGCCAATGGGGGGGACCTAATGAAAAACTGTTTTTT,CASSQWGGPNEKLFF,TRBJ1-4,NA,TRBV3-1/TRBV3-2,NA
TGCAGCACAGACTACAGGGAGCGGTTCTTC,CSTDYRERFF,TRBJ2-1,NA,TRBV29-1,NA
TGTGCCAGCACCAGGGGGATCGGGGAGCTGTTTTTT,CASTRGIGELFF,TRBJ2-2,NA,TRBV12-3/TRBV12-4,TRBD1
TGTGCCAGTAGTACCAACCCCCTTAGTATGAATGAGCAGTTCTTC,CASSTNPLSMNEQFF,TRBJ2-1,once,TRBV19,NA
TGTGCCAGCAGAGGGGGCGTTTGGCAGTACTTC,CASRGGVWQYF,TRBJ2-7,few,TRBV2,TRBD1
TGCGCCAGCAGTCCTTTGGGGACAGTGAACACTGAAGCTTTCTTT,CASSPLGTVNTEAFF,TRBJ1-1,NA,TRBV4-1,TRBD1
TGTGCCAGCAGGTCCATCTCCGGGCCCCCGGAGGACGGTACTAGCACAGATACGCAGTATTTT,CASRSISGPPEDGTSTDTQYF,TRBJ2-3,NA,TRBV21-1,NA
TGTGCCAGCAGCAGGAGACTAGCGTCCTACAATGAGCAGTTCTTC,CASSRRLASYNEQFF,TRBJ2-1,NA,TRBV5-6,TRBD2
TGTGCCAGCAGCCCACAGGAATACAATGAGCAGTTCTTC,CASSPQEYNEQFF,TRBJ2-1,NA,TRBV5-4,NA
TGCGCCAGCAGCTCGCAGGGATCGGATGGCTACACCTTC,CASSSQGSDGYTF,TRBJ1-2,NA,TRBV5-1,NA
TGTGCCAGTAGTTCCGGGACTCAAAGCAATGAGCAGTTCTTC,CASSSGTQSNEQFF,TRBJ2-1,NA,TRBV19,NA
TGTGCCAGCGATGAAGGGGGAGTTACCGGGGAGCTGTTTTTT,CASDEGGVTGELFF,TRBJ2-2,NA,TRBV2,NA
TGCGCCAGCAGCCGCGTCGGTGATGAGCAGTTCTTC,CASSRVGDEQFF,TRBJ2-1,few,TRBV5-1,NA
TGTGCCAGCAGCTTAGTTGATCGGGTTGGCGAGCCACCGAACACTGAAGCTTTCTTT,CASSLVDRVGEPPNTEAFF,TRBJ1-1,NA,TRBV13,NA
TGCGCCAGCAGTGAAGGGGGATCTAAAGAGACCCAGTACTTC,CASSEGGSKETQYF,TRBJ2-5,NA,TRBV10-1,NA
TGCGCCAGCAGTGATTGGACTAGAAGCGGTGAGCAGTTCTTC,CASSDWTRSGEQFF,TRBJ2-1,NA,TRBV10-1,TRBD2
TGTGCCAGCACCGATAGCGGGAGGACGTACGAGCAGTACTTC,CASTDSGRTYEQYF,TRBJ2-7,NA,TRBV5-4,TRBD2